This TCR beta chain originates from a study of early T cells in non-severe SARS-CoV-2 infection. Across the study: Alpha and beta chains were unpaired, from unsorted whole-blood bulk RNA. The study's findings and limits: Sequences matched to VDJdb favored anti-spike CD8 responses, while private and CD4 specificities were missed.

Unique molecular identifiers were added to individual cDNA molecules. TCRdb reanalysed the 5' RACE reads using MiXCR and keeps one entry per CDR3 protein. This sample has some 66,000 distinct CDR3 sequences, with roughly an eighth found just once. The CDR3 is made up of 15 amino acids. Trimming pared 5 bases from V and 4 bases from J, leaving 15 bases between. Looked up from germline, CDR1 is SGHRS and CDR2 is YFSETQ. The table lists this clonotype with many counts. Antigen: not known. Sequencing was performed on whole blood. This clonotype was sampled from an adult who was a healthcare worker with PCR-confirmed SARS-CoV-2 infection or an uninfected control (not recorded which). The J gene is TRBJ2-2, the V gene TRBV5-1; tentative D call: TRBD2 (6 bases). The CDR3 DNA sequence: TGCGCCAGCAGGTTCGGCGGGGACCTCACCGGGGAGCTGTTTTTT. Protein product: CASRFGGDLTGELFF. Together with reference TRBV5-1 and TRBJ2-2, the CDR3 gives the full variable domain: KAGVTQTPRYLIKTRGQQVTLSCSPISGHRSVSWYQQTPGQGLQFLFEYFSETQRNKGNFPGRFSGRQFSNSRSEMNVSTLELGDSALYLCASRFGGDLTGELFFGEGSRLTVL.